This T cell receptor beta chain emerged from a study of shared clonotypes between healthy human individuals. Libraries were prepared by immunoSEQ multiplex PCR; TCRdb keeps only in-frame clonotypes and omits some of them. This table holds 850,000 to 1,200,000 clones, about 77% found once. Trimming took 0 bases from V and 6 from J, leaving 4 bases between them. The CDR3 length is 13 residues. CDR1 is SGDLS and CDR2 is YYNGEE in the germline V gene. This receptor was taken from a man aged 18 to 29 in good health. Material: memory CD4+ T cells sorted from blood. Described subset: CD45RA-negative fraction. The rearrangement uses TRBV9 and TRBJ1-6, with no clear D. The CDR3 DNA sequence: TGTGCCAGCAGCGTAGGAAGTAATTCACCCCTCCACTTT. This gives the protein CASSVGSNSPLHF.